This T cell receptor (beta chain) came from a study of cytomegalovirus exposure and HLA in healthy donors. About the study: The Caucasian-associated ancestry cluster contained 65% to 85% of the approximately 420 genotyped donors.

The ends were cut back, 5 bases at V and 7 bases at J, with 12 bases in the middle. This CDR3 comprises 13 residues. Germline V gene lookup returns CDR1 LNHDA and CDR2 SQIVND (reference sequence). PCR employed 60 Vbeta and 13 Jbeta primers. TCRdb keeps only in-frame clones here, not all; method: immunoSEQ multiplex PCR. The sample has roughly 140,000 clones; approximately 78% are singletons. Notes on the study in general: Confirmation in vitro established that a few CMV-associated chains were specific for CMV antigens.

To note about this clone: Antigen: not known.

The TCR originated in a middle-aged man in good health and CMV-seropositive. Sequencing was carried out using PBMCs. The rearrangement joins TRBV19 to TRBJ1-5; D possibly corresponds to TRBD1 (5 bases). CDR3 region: CASSVTGDQPQHF. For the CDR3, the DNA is TGTGCCAGTAGTGTTACAGGAGACCAGCCCCAGCATTTT.